A selection of T cell receptor beta chains follows, all from one sample in a study of cytomegalovirus exposure and HLA in healthy donors. Produced via immunoSEQ multiplex PCR; TCRdb's table is partial and in-frame only. The repertoire holds 80,000 or so clones, 60% to 85% seen once, with around 4.8% in the top ten. Sequencing was done on a sample of PBMCs. These receptors came from a middle-aged man in good health and CMV-seronegative. The CDR3 runs from the conserved cysteine through the conserved F or W. Fields, in order: clone size, D gene, J gene, V gene, CDR3 DNA, CDR3 protein. The D gene is left open where the match is weak. Not all rows give a size; the values are once, few, many and, for expanded clones, a class.

.	TRBD2	TRBJ2-1	TRBV7-9	TGTGCCAGCAGCTCTAGCGGGACCCCCTATGAGCAGTTCTTC	CASSSSGTPYEQFF
.	.	TRBJ1-1	TRBV7-9	TGTGCCAGCAGTTCCCCCCGGGGGGCGATGAACACTGAAGCTTTCTTT	CASSSPRGAMNTEAFF
.	.	TRBJ1-2	TRBV21-1	TGTGCCAGCAGCTATCAAGGACAGGGTTATGGCTACACCTTC	CASSYQGQGYGYTF
.	.	TRBJ2-2	TRBV21-1	TGTGCCAGCAGCAAAAACAGGGCCGGGGAGCTGTTTTTT	CASSKNRAGELFF
.	.	TRBJ2-7	TRBV5-1	TGCGCCAGCAGCTTCAGACAGGGAGGTTACGAGCAGTACTTC	CASSFRQGGYEQYF
.	TRBD2	TRBJ2-5	TRBV5-1	TGCGCCAGCAGCTCCGGAGGGCTAGCGGGAGTCGGTGAGCAGTACTTC	CASSSGGLAGVGEQYF
.	.	TRBJ2-7	TRBV27	TGTGCCAGCAGTTTGGGGCAGAATGAGCAGTACTTC	CASSLGQNEQYF
once	.	TRBJ1-4	TRBV30	TGTGCCTGGAGTGTAGGAGGGACCGTCAAGGATGAAAAACTGTTTTTT	CAWSVGGTVKDEKLFF
.	.	TRBJ2-1	TRBV28	TGTGCCAGCAGTTACCCCGGGGCCTACAATGAGCAGTTCTTC	CASSYPGAYNEQFF
few	TRBD2	TRBJ2-2	TRBV4-3	TGCGCCAGCAGCCAACTAACCGCGGGAGGAGGGGGTACCGGGGAGCTGTTTTTT	CASSQLTAGGGGTGELFF
.	.	TRBJ1-2	TRBV19	TGTGCCAGTAACGGTTTGAAAGCTACCACTAACTATGGCTACACCTTC	CASNGLKATTNYGYTF
.	.	TRBJ1-4	TRBV7-2	TGTGCCAGCAGCCCACCAGGGGCAACTAATGAAAAACTGTTTTTT	CASSPPGATNEKLFF
.	.	TRBJ1-2	TRBV5-6	TGTGCCAGCAGCGTAAATACAGGGTTGAGAGGCTATGGCTACACCTTC	CASSVNTGLRGYGYTF
.	TRBD2	TRBJ2-5	TRBV7-6	TGTGCCAGCAGCTTAGGCGGCGGGAGCGCCGGAGAGACCCAGTACTTC	CASSLGGGSAGETQYF
once	.	TRBJ1-5	TRBV7-2	TGTGCCAGCAGCTTAGGCGCCTTAACTTCTCGCTTTCAGCCCCAGCATTTT	CASSLGALTSRFQPQHF
.	.	TRBJ1-2	TRBV7-9	TGTGCCAGCAGCCGAGGCCTGGGGGGGTCGAGCTACACCTTC	CASSRGLGGSSYTF
once	.	TRBJ2-7	TRBV19	TGTGCCAGTAGTCCTCGGTTTGCCTCGGGGGAGCAGTACTTC	CASSPRFASGEQYF
few	.	TRBJ2-5	TRBV6-5	TGTGCCAGCAGTTACTCCAGTTTCCAAGAGACCCAGTACTTC	CASSYSSFQETQYF
.	.	TRBJ2-7	TRBV28	TGTGCCAGCACTAGCCTCGGCTACGAGCAGTACTTC	CASTSLGYEQYF
.	.	TRBJ1-4	TRBV7-8	TGTGCCAGCAGCTCACAACCGACCGGGACAACAACTAATGAAAAACTGTTTTTT	CASSSQPTGTTTNEKLFF
.	TRBD2	TRBJ2-1	TRBV30	TGTGCCTGGAGTGGACTGGGACTAGCCTACAATGAGCAGTTCTTC	CAWSGLGLAYNEQFF
.	TRBD1	TRBJ2-7	TRBV25-1	TGTGCCAGCAGTCGGGAGGGACAGGGGGTCTACGAGCAGTACTTC	CASSREGQGVYEQYF
.	TRBD2	TRBJ2-2	TRBV2	TGTGCCAGCAGTGGGTGGACTAGCGGCACCGGGGAGCTGTTTTTT	CASSGWTSGTGELFF
.	TRBD2	TRBJ2-3	TRBV7-9	TGTGCCAGCAGCTTTAGCGGGGACAGCACAGATACGCAGTATTTT	CASSFSGDSTDTQYF
.	.	TRBJ1-2	TRBV29-1	TGCAGCGTTGAAGGCTCCTCGACAGATAACTATGGCTACACCTTC	CSVEGSSTDNYGYTF
.	TRBD2	TRBJ2-3	TRBV10-3	TGTGCCATCAGTGAAGGATCAAGCGGGAGTGATACGCAGTATTTT	CAISEGSSGSDTQYF
once	TRBD1	TRBJ1-2	TRBV7-9	TGTGCCAGCAGCTTCGGGACAGGGAACTATGGCTACACCTTC	CASSFGTGNYGYTF
.	TRBD2	TRBJ2-3	TRBV11-2	TGTGCCAGCAGCTTACTAGCGGGAGGGGTCACAGATACGCAGTATTTT	CASSLLAGGVTDTQYF
.	.	TRBJ2-7	TRBV7-2	TGTGCCAGCAGACCGTACTCCCCGGACGAGCAGTACTTC	CASRPYSPDEQYF
once	.	TRBJ1-5	TRBV7-9	TGTGCCAGCAGCCCAGGGCGGGACTCGGGTCAGCCCCAGCATTTT	CASSPGRDSGQPQHF
.	.	TRBJ2-7	TRBV19	TGTGCCAGTAGTATAGTTGCGGGAAACGCCTACGAGCAGTACTTC	CASSIVAGNAYEQYF
.	TRBD2	TRBJ2-3	TRBV10-2	TGCGCCAGCAGTGAGATTGGACTAGCGGGTTACGCAGATACGCAGTATTTT	CASSEIGLAGYADTQYF
.	.	TRBJ2-3	TRBV9	TGTGCCAGCAGCGTAGGTCATTTCGGGGAGCCTGGCACAGATACGCAGTATTTT	CASSVGHFGEPGTDTQYF
.	.	TRBJ1-5	TRBV6-5	TGTGCCAGCAGCTCCAGACAAAATAGCAATCAGCCCCAGCATTTT	CASSSRQNSNQPQHF
.	TRBD1	TRBJ1-3	TRBV30	TGTGCCTGGAGTCGTACAGGGGGCGGTGGAAACACCATATATTTT	CAWSRTGGGGNTIYF
once	TRBD1	TRBJ2-7	TRBV6-5	TGTGCCAGCAGTTACCGTGACAGGGGCCCCTACGAGCAGTACTTC	CASSYRDRGPYEQYF
.	TRBD1	TRBJ1-1	TRBV10-3	TGTGCCATCAGTGAGTCTGGGACAGGGGCTTTCTTT	CAISESGTGAFF
.	.	TRBJ2-7	TRBV27	TGTGCCAGCAGTCATCTCGTAGCTAGGGGCTCCTACGAGCAGTACTTC	CASSHLVARGSYEQYF
.	.	TRBJ1-1	TRBV5-4	TGTGCCAGCAGCTCTGGCCGGGGCACTGAAGCTTTCTTT	CASSSGRGTEAFF
.	TRBD1	TRBJ2-2	TRBV7-9	TGTGCCAGCACCGAATGGCAGGGGGCCGGGGAGCTGTTTTTT	CASTEWQGAGELFF
once	.	TRBJ2-7	TRBV27	TGTGCCAGCAGTTTAGTACATTCCTACGAGCAGTACTTC	CASSLVHSYEQYF
.	TRBD1	TRBJ2-2	TRBV18	TGTGCCAGCTCACCAGAGGGACAGGGATTCACCGGGGAGCTGTTTTTT	CASSPEGQGFTGELFF
few	TRBD1	TRBJ1-2	TRBV13	TGTGCCAGCAGCTTAGGCCAAGGGGGCTTTTATGGCTACACCTTC	CASSLGQGGFYGYTF
.	TRBD1	TRBJ2-6	TRBV28	TGTGCCAGCACTCGAGGAGAGACAGGGTGGTCTGGGGCCAACGTCCTGACTTTC	CASTRGETGWSGANVLTF
.	.	TRBJ2-1	TRBV7-8	TGTGCCAGCAGCGGAAGGGAGCGGCTCAATGAGCAGTTCTTC	CASSGRERLNEQFF
.	.	TRBJ1-2	TRBV6-5	TGTAAGGCGGGGGGTTTTGATGGCTACACCTTC	CKAGGFDGYTF
.	TRBD1	TRBJ2-6	TRBV27	TGTGCCAGCAGTTTAGAGAGGGGGCCCGGCTCTGGGGCCAACGTCCTGACTTTC	CASSLERGPGSGANVLTF
few	TRBD1	TRBJ1-1	TRBV30	TGTGCCTGGAGTGTAGGGACAGGGTTTGAAGCTTTCTTT	CAWSVGTGFEAFF
.	.	TRBJ1-2	TRBV28	TGTGCCAGCAGTCTATCCGTTTATGGCTACACCTTC	CASSLSVYGYTF
.	.	TRBJ2-7	TRBV7-2	TGTGCCAGCACCACCCGGATTAGCGGCTACGAGCAGTACTTC	CASTTRISGYEQYF
.	TRBD1	TRBJ1-6	TRBV6-5	TGTGCCAGCAGACGACAGGGGTTAAATTCACCCCTCCACTTT	CASRRQGLNSPLHF
.	.	TRBJ2-7	TRBV27	TGTGCCAGCAGTTTACAGTTGTTTTCCGAGCAGTACTTC	CASSLQLFSEQYF
once	TRBD2	TRBJ2-3	TRBV2	TGTGCCAGCAGTTCCCTTTTAGCGGGGACTAGAGAGTTT	CASSSLLAGTREF